This TCR beta chain was sequenced during a study of Ad26.COV2.S vaccination and SARS-CoV-2 variants. Findings and caveats of the study: Individuals receiving vaccine had higher spike-specific TCR breadth than placebo recipients did. Measurements of TCR breadth and depth may have given underestimates of the total T cell responses.

CDR1 is WNHNN, CDR2 SYGVQD, per germline (reference sequence). V was clipped by 2 bases and J by 4 bases, with 12 bases between them. The CDR3 runs 14 residues. Described treatment: some 19 received Ad26.COV2.S at low or high dose, single or two shots; roughly 5 received placebo; per-sample allocation not given. Samples came from day 63 after the first vaccine or placebo injection. A Boston adult aged 18-55 years was the donor. Vaccination employed an Ad26 vector expressing the Wuhan-strain SARS-CoV-2 spike. Repertoires were generated with immunoSEQ multiplex PCR, while TCRdb's copy carries only in-frame clones and drops some. This sample has 300,000 to 350,000 clones, with 86% found just once. Of note for this clone: Its cognate antigen is unknown.

The sequence was obtained from a person aged 18-65 years who received the Ad26.COV2.S COVID-19 vaccine or a placebo. The sequencing used peripheral blood, collected in a trial of Ad26.COV2.S vaccine versus placebo. The chain employs TRBV10-1 and TRBJ2-7; perhaps TRBD1 as D (6 bases). DNA for the CDR3: TGCGCCAGCAGTGAGAGCAGGGGTCTTTACGAGCAGTACTTC. It encodes CASSESRGLYEQYF.